The 19 T cell receptor beta chains in this list originate from one sample, sequenced in a study of T-cell reconstitution after alpha-beta-depleted transplantation in children. During its preparation, the TCRbeta library received unique molecular identifiers. TCRdb redid the calling of the PCR reads with MiXCR, one entry per CDR3 protein. This table has approximately 500,000 distinct CDR3 sequences, about 11% appearing once. The sample consisted of PBMCs, taken before TCRalphabeta/CD19-depleted stem cell transplant. Every receptor here comes from a child aged 2 to 10 with inherited bone marrow failure, due to receive a stem cell transplant.

This clonotype turned up a few times. The chain couples TRBV7-9 to TRBJ2-2, with unresolved D. The ends were cut back, 5 bases at V and 4 bases at J, with 11 bases in the middle. In germline, CDR1 is SEHNR, CDR2 FQNEAQ (reference sequence). The CDR3 covers 14 residues. CDR3 sequence reads: CASSPFQSTGELFF. For the CDR3, the DNA is TGTGCCAGCAGCCCCTTCCAGAGCACCGGGGAGCTGTTTTTT. Full variable domain (rest looked up from reference TRBV7-9 and TRBJ2-2): DTGVSQNPRHKITKRGQNVTFRCDPISEHNRLYWYRQTLGQGPEFLTYFQNEAQLEKSRLLSDRFSAERPKGSFSTLEIQRTEQGDSAMYLCASSPFQSTGELFFGEGSRLTVL.

This clonotype has a count of ten or more. The chain uses TRBV5-1 and TRBJ2-5; TRBD2 matches 11 bases. This CDR3 contains 16 residues. The V gene end was trimmed by 2 bases and the J gene end by 1 base; junction bases not matched to a gene: 4. Germline CDR1 is SGHRS and CDR2 is YFSETQ. For the CDR3, the DNA is TGCGCCAGCAGCTTCCTTAGCGGGAGGGGCCAAGAGACCCAGTACTTC. Its protein is CASSFLSGRGQETQYF.

The chain uses TRBV7-9 and TRBJ1-2; D gene ambiguous. Between the trimmed V and J ends, which lost 2 bases and 3 bases, there was a span of 7 bases. The germline V gene has CDR1 SEHNR and CDR2 FQNEAQ (reference sequence). This CDR3 has 13 residues. CDR3 nucleotide sequence: TGTGCCAGCAGCTTACAGGAGTACTATGGCTACACCTTC. It is translated as CASSLQEYYGYTF.

There are many counts of this clonotype. The rearrangement uses TRBV11-2 and TRBJ2-7; D is perhaps TRBD2 (6 bases). Trimming removed 1 base from V and 2 bases from J, with 12 bases in between. In germline, CDR1 is SGHAT, CDR2 FQNNGV. The CDR3 has 15 amino acids. This CDR3 reads CASSLVNGGTYEQYF. The CDR3 DNA sequence: TGTGCCAGCAGCTTAGTGAACGGCGGGACCTACGAGCAGTACTTC.

This clonotype was seen ten or more times. The chain employs TRBV12-3 or TRBV12-4 and TRBJ2-3, with D perhaps matching TRBD2 (5 bases). The V end was cut by 3 bases, the J end by 2 bases, with 9 bases between. This CDR3 region has 14 residues. CDR3 protein: CASSFLGATDTQYF. CDR3 coding DNA: TGTGCCAGCAGTTTTCTGGGAGCCACAGATACGCAGTATTTT.

This clonotype appeared many times. Its ends do not fully match the called genes, so a read error is possible. The chain has TRBV4-3 and TRBJ2-1, with 12 bases identical to TRBD2. Germline V gene lookup returns CDR1 LGHNA and CDR2 YSLEER. The CDR3 is 15 residues long. DNA for the CDR3: TGCGCCAGCAGCGCCGGCTTTGGGACTAGCGGGCGCACCCGCTTC. Its protein product is CASSAGFGTSGRTRF.

This clonotype was found many times. DNA for the CDR3: TGCAGTGCTAGCCTACCCTCTGGGAAGGCGTTCTTC. It translates to CSASLPSGKAFF. The chain carries TRBV20-1 and TRBJ2-1, with unresolved D. Trimming stripped 3 bases from V and 15 bases from J, with 18 bases between. CDR1 and CDR2 (germline): DFQATT, SNEGSKA (reference sequence). The CDR3 has 12 amino acids.

In this sample, this clonotype turned up many times. The chain uses TRBV7-2 and TRBJ1-3; possible D gene TRBD1, 6 bases. The CDR3 totals 16 residues. Germline CDR1 reads SGHTA; CDR2 reads FQGNSA. Trimming stripped 5 bases from V and 0 bases from J, with 14 bases between. CDR3 sequence reads: CASSPTQGTSGNTIYF. For the CDR3, the DNA is TGTGCCAGCAGCCCAACACAGGGCACCTCTGGAAACACCATATATTTT.

This clonotype was detected many times. This rearrangement joins TRBV4-3 to TRBJ2-3, with D perhaps assigned TRBD1 or TRBD2 (5 bases each). Trimming cost V 3 bases and J 4 bases, with 14 bases left between them. CDR3 length equals 15 residues. The germline gives CDR1 LGHNA, CDR2 YSLEER. CDR3 sequence (DNA): TGCGCCAGCAGCCATGCTCTATTGGGGGCAGATACGCAGTATTTT. Amino acid sequence: CASSHALLGADTQYF.

Note on this clonotype: A much larger clone differs by one base, so this may be a read error. CDR3 sequence reads: CASSQDPSSGSRGYNDQFF. As DNA, the CDR3 is TGTGCCAGCAGCCAAGATCCATCAAGCGGGAGCAGGGGGTACAATGACCAGTTCTTC. The chain is built from TRBV4-2 and TRBJ2-1; D may be TRBD2 (8 bases). CDR3 length equals 19 residues. CDR1 and CDR2 from the germline V gene are LGHNA and YNFKEQ.

Many counts were recorded for this clonotype. J is TRBJ2-7 and V is TRBV20-1, with TRBD2 as a possible D gene (6 bases). The CDR3 length is 15 residues. Trimming shortened V by 0 bases and J by 2 bases, and 14 bases separated the two germline ends. Germline CDR1 reads DFQATT; CDR2 reads SNEGSKA (reference sequence). The CDR3 coding sequence is TGCAGTGCTAGAGATTTCAGCGGGCCGACCTACGAGCAGTACTTC. As protein: CSARDFSGPTYEQYF.

V is TRBV12-1 and J is TRBJ2-1. TRBV12-1 represents a pseudogene. CDR3 length: 13 residues. The CDR3 nucleotides are TGTGCCAGCAGCTACGCAGTATCATGGGAGCAGTTCTTC. Encoded protein: CASSYAVSWEQFF.

In this sample, this clonotype turned up many times. The chain carries TRBV7-8 and TRBJ2-1; the match to TRBD2 covers 13 bases. Trimming at V came to 5 bases and at J to 7 bases, leaving 8 bases not matched to a gene. The length of the CDR3 is 16 residues. Germline-derived CDR1 and CDR2 are SGHVS and FQNEAQ. The CDR3 region has the DNA TGTGCCAGCAGCCCCCGGACTAGCGGGAGATTTAATGAGCAGTTCTTC. Its translation is CASSPRTSGRFNEQFF.

This sequence joins TRBV5-6 and TRBJ2-7; the D gene is possibly TRBD2 (6 bases). The CDR3 is 14 amino acids. V was pared by 2 bases and J by 6 bases, with 15 bases between. Germline V CDR1 and CDR2: SGHDT, YYEEEE. The CDR3 sequence: CASSFGPRDSEQYF. CDR3 DNA sequence: TGTGCCAGCAGCTTTGGACCCAGGGACTCCGAGCAGTACTTC.

This clonotype was seen many times. This sequence joins TRBV12-2 and TRBJ2-3. TRBV12-2 is a known pseudogene. CDR3 length equals 15 residues. CDR3 coding DNA: TGTGCAAGAATTCGATGGGCTCAACGCCCAGATACGCAGTATTTT. Translated, it gives CARIRWAQRPDTQYF.

This clonotype was recorded at least ten times. The J gene is TRBJ2-7, the V gene TRBV4-3, with 7 bases fitting TRBD1. V trimming: 3 bases; J trimming: 3 bases; junction bases outside the gene matches: 5. Germline assignment: CDR1 LGHNA and CDR2 YSLEER. The CDR3 totals 14 residues. Here the CDR3 DNA reads TGCGCCAGCAGCCAGTCTCAGGGGGACTACGAGCAGTACTTC. Translated, it gives CASSQSQGDYEQYF.

The table lists this clonotype with a few counts. The rearrangement uses TRBV12-3 or TRBV12-4 and TRBJ1-1, with 7 bases that match TRBD1. V lost 5 bases to trimming and J lost 0 bases; unmatched junction nucleotides: 6. The CDR3 has 15 residues. CDR3 in amino acids: CASSRQGAMNTEAFF. In DNA form, the CDR3 reads TGTGCCAGCAGTCGACAGGGCGCAATGAACACTGAAGCTTTCTTT.

The J gene is TRBJ2-4, the V gene TRBV28; tentative D call: TRBD1 (6 bases). CDR3 length: 16 amino acids. V was trimmed by 4 bases and J by 0 bases, leaving 13 bases between them. Looked up from germline, CDR1 is MDHEN and CDR2 is SYDVKM. The DNA for the CDR3 is TGTGCCAGCAGTTATCCCGGGACACTAGCCAAAAACATTCAGTACTTC. Amino acid sequence: CASSYPGTLAKNIQYF.

The rearrangement uses TRBV12-3 or TRBV12-4 and TRBJ2-1; no definite D call. Trimming removed 4 bases from V and 3 bases from J, with 16 bases in between. The CDR3 length is 16 residues. CDR3 DNA: TGTGCCAGCAGTTCCATCAGGCCCTCCAACTACAATGAGCAGTTCTTC. Amino acid sequence: CASSSIRPSNYNEQFF.